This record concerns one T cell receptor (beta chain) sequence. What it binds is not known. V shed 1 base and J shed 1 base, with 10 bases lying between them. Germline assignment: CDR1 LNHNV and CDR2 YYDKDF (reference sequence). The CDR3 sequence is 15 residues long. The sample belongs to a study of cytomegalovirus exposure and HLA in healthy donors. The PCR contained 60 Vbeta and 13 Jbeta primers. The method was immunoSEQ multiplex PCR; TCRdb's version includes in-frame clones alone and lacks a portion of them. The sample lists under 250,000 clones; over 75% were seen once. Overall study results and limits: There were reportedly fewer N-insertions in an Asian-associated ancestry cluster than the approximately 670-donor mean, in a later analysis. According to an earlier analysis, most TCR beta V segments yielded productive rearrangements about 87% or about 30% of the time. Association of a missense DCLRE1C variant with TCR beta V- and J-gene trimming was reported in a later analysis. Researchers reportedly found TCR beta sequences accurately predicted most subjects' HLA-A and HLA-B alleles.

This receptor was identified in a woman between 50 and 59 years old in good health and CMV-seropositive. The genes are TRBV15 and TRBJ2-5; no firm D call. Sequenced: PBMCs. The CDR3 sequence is CATSRVKTSQETQYF. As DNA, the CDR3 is TGTGCCACCAGCAGAGTAAAAACTTCCCAAGAGACCCAGTACTTC. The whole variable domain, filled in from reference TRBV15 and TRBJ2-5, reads DAMVIQNPRYQVTQFGKPVTLSCSQTLNHNVMYWYQQKSSQAPKLLFHYYDKDFNNEADTPDNFQSRRPNTSFCFLDIRSPGLGDTAMYLCATSRVKTSQETQYFGPGTRLLVL.